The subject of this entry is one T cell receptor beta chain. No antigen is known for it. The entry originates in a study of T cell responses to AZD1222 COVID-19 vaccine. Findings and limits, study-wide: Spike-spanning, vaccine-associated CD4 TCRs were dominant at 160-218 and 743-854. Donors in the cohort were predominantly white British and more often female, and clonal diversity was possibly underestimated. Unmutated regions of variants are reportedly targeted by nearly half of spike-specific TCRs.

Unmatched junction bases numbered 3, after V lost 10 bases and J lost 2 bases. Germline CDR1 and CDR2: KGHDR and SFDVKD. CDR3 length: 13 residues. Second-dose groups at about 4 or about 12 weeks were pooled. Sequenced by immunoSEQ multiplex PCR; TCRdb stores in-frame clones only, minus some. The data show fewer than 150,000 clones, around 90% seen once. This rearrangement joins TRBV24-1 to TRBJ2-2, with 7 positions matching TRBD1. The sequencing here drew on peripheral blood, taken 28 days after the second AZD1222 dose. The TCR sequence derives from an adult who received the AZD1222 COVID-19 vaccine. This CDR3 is CATGQSNTGELFF. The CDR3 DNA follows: TGTGCCACGGGACAGTCTAACACCGGGGAGCTGTTTTTT.